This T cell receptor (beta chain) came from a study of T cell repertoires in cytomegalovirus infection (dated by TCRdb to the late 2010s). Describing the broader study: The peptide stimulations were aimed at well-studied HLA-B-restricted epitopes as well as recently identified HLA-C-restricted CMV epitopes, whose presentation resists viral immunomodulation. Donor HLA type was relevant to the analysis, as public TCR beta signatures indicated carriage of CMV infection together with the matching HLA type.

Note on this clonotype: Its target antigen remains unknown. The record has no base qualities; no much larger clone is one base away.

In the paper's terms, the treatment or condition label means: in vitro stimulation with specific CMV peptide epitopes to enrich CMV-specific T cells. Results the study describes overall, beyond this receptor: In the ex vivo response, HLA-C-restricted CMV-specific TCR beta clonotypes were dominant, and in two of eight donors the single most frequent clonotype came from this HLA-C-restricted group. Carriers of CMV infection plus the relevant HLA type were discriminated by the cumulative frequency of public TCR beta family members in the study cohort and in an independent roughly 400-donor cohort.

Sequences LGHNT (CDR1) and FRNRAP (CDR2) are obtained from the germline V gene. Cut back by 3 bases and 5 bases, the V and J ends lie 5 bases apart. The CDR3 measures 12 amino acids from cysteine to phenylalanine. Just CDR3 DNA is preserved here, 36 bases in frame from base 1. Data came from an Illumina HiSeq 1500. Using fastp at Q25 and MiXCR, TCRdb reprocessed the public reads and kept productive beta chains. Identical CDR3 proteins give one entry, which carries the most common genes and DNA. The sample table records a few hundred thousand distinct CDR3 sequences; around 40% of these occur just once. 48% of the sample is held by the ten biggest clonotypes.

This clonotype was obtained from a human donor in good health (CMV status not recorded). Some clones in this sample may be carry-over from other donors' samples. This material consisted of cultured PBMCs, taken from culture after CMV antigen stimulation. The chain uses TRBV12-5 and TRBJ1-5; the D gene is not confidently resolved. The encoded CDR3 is CASGLWDQPQHF. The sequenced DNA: TGTGCTAGTGGTTTATGGGATCAGCCCCAGCATTTT.